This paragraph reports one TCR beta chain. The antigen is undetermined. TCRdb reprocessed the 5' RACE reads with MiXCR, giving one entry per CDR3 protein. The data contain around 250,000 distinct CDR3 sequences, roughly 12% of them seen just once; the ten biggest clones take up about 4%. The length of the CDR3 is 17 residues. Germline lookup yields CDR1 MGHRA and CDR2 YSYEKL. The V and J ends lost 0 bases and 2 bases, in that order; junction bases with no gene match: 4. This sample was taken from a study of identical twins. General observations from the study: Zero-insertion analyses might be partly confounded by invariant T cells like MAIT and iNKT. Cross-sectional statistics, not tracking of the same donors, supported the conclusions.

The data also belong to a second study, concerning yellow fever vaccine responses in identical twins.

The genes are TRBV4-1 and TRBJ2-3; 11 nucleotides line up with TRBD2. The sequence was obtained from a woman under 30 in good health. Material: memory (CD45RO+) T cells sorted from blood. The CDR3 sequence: CASSQDPSGGTTDTQYF. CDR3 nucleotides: TGCGCCAGCAGCCAAGACCCTAGCGGGGGGACCACAGATACGCAGTATTTT.